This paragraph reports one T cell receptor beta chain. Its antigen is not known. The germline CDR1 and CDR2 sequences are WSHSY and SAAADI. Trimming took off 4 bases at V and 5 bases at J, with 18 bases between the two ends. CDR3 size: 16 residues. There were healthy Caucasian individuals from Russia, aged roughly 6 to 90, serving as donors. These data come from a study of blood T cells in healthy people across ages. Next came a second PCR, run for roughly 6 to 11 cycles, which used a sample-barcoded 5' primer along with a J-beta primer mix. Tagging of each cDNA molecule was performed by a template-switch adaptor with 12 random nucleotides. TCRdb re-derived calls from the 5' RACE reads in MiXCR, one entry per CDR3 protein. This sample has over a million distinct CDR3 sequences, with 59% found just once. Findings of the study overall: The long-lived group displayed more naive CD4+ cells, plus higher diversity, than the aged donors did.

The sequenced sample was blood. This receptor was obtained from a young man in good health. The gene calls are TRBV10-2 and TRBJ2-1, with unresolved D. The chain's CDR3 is CASSVGFGGKDNEQFF. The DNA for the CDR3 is TGCGCCAGCAGTGTAGGTTTTGGCGGAAAGGACAATGAGCAGTTCTTC.